Listed below are T cell receptor beta chains from one sample, sequenced in a study of blood T cell repertoires in COVID-19. Only in-frame clones appear in the TCRdb table, and some are missing; sequencing was by immunoSEQ multiplex PCR. Seen here are about 320,000 clones, roughly nine tenths observed once, and the top ten hold roughly 2.6%. Sequenced: PBMCs or T cells enriched from blood (not recorded which). These receptor sequences come from a man aged 60 to 69 who had recovered from COVID-19. CDR3s include the opening cysteine and the closing phenylalanine or tryptophan. A D gene is named only where the DNA matches it firmly.

j_gene | len | v_gene | d_gene | CDR3aa
TRBJ1-1 | 14 | TRBV6-1 | TRBD1 | CASTESGTGTEAFF
TRBJ2-5 | 15 | TRBV30 | . | CAWSVVWGGSGTQYF
TRBJ1-3 | 16 | TRBV18 | TRBD1 | CASSPMTGTSGNTIYF
TRBJ1-1 | 15 | TRBV7-8 | . | CASSLSGGLGTEAFF
TRBJ1-2 | 15 | TRBV7-3 | . | CASSLTANTNYGYTF
TRBJ1-2 | 14 | TRBV7-3 | TRBD1 | CASSISRDSLGYTF
TRBJ2-5 | 14 | TRBV28 | . | CASSLLQGGEGQYF
TRBJ2-7 | 15 | TRBV10-3 | TRBD2 | CAISGGGHLGYEQYF
TRBJ1-2 | 14 | TRBV7-8 | . | CASSLDLRRGGYTF
TRBJ1-4 | 18 | TRBV7-9 | . | CASSSGFDLANRSEKLFF
TRBJ2-5 | 14 | TRBV6-1 | . | CASSEQGFQETQYF
TRBJ2-1 | 15 | TRBV19 | TRBD1 | CASTPGQGASNEQFF
TRBJ2-7 | 14 | TRBV7-9 | . | CASSLGSLSGEQYF
TRBJ2-4 | 14 | TRBV6-5 | . | CASSYSKSQFLQYF
TRBJ2-3 | 16 | TRBV7-2 | TRBD2 | CASSSQTSGRVNTQYF
TRBJ1-2 | 10 | TRBV24-1 | . | CASSGYGYTF
TRBJ2-1 | 16 | TRBV2 | TRBD2 | CASRIEGGSSYNEQFF
TRBJ1-5 | 16 | TRBV6-2/TRBV6-3 | . | CASSLTQGKGNQPQHF
TRBJ2-1 | 14 | TRBV7-8 | . | CASSFPDYSNEQFF
TRBJ1-6 | 16 | TRBV5-4 | . | CASSFHRVPYNSPLHF
TRBJ2-1 | 18 | TRBV15 | . | CATSRDPRQDQPYNEQFF
TRBJ1-3 | 15 | TRBV5-1 | . | CASSLAFPSGNTIYF
TRBJ2-1 | 16 | TRBV4-3 | TRBD1 | CASSQNAQGAFNEQFF
TRBJ2-2 | 15 | TRBV6-5 | . | CASSPAGYGAGELFF
TRBJ2-7 | 17 | TRBV4-2 | TRBD2 | CASSQFGGGGGSYEQYF
TRBJ1-5 | 13 | TRBV6-5 | . | CASSYDRNQPQHF
TRBJ2-7 | 15 | TRBV5-4 | TRBD1 | CASSYTGTGAYEQYF
TRBJ1-1 | 13 | TRBV27 | . | CASSWAGAGEAFF
TRBJ1-1 | 14 | TRBV5-4 | . | CASSLGGVITRAFF
TRBJ2-7 | 15 | TRBV7-2 | . | CASSLEPGKHYEQYF
TRBJ2-3 | 15 | TRBV28 | TRBD1 | CASSSDRGARDTQYF
TRBJ2-1 | 14 | TRBV7-2 | . | CASSLGYAYNEQFF
TRBJ2-1 | 11 | TRBV6-5 | . | CASSTHNEQFF
TRBJ2-3 | 16 | TRBV5-4 | TRBD2 | CASSSALAGAADTQYF
TRBJ2-1 | 13 | TRBV25-1 | TRBD2 | CASSLSAGDEQFF
TRBJ2-1 | 13 | TRBV27 | . | CASRSYRDSEQFF
TRBJ1-1 | 12 | TRBV29-1 | . | CSAQTGNTEAFF
TRBJ1-4 | 14 | TRBV2 | TRBD1 | CASTTGQANEKLFF
TRBJ1-6 | 13 | TRBV7-9 | . | CASSLGENSPLHF
TRBJ1-2 | 15 | TRBV7-6 | . | CASSLVARDSYGYTF
TRBJ1-1 | 16 | TRBV18 | TRBD1 | CASSPAGNRGRTEAFF